This T cell receptor (beta chain) emerged from a study of cytomegalovirus exposure and HLA in healthy donors. The CDR3 sequence is 17 residues long. V shed 1 base and J 1 base; nucleotides not matched to a gene: 3. Germline V CDR1 and CDR2: KGHSH, LQKENI. As concerns this clone: Antigen specificity is unknown.

General study results and limits: Researchers left out some V segments, among them TRBV6-2 and TRBV6-3, as indistinguishable. In a later analysis, 17,000 or so TCR beta sequences were associated with HLA alleles at 0.05 false discovery rate. The investigators catalogued 150 to 200 TCR beta chains as cytomegalovirus-associated.

PCR involved 60 Vbeta and 13 Jbeta primers. TCRdb's table, derived via immunoSEQ multiplex PCR, lists solely in-frame clones and lacks some. The sample consists of 150,000 to 200,000 clones, roughly 79% of them appearing once. The V gene is TRBV18, the J gene TRBJ2-2; 10 nucleotides line up with TRBD1. The clonotype comes from a woman in her 30s in good health and CMV-seropositive. Input material: PBMCs. The CDR3 is CASSPQRTGGNTGELFF. Here the CDR3 DNA reads TGTGCCAGCTCACCACAGCGGACAGGGGGGAACACCGGGGAGCTGTTTTTT.